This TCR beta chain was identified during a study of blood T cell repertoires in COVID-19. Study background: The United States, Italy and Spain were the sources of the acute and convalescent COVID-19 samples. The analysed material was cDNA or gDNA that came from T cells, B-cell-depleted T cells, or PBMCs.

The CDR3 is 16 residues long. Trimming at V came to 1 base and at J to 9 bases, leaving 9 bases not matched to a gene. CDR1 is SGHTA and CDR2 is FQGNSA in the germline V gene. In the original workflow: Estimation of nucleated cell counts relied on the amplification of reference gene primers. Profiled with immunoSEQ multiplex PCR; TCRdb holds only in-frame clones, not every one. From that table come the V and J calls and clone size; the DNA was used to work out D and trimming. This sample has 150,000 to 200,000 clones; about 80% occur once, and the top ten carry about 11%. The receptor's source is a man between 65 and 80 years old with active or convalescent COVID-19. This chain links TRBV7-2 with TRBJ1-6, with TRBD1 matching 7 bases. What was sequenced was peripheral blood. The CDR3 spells CASSLEGTAVGSPLHF. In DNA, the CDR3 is TGTGCCAGCAGCTTAGAAGGGACAGCTGTGGGTTCACCCCTCCACTTT.